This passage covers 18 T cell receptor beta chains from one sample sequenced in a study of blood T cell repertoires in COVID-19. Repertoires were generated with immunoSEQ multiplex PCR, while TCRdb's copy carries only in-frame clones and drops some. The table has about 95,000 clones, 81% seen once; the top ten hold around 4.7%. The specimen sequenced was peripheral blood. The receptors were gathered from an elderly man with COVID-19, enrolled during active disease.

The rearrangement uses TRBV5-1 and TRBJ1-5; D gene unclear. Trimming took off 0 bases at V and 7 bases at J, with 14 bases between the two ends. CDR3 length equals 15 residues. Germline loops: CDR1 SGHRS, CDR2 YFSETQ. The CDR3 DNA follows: TGCGCCAGCAGCTTGGATTCGGGGTTTTCCCAGCCCCAGCATTTT. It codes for CASSLDSGFSQPQHF.

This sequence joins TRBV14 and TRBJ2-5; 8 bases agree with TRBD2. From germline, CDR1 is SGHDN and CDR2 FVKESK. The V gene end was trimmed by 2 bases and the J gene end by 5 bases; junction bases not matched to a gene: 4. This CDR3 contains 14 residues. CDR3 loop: CASSQTSGRETQYF. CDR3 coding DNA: TGTGCCAGCAGCCAAACTAGCGGAAGGGAGACCCAGTACTTC.

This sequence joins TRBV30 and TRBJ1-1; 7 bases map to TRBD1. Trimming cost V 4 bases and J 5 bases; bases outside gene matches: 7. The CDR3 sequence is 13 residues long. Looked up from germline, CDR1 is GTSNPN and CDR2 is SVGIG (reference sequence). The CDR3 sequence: CAWTNRGWTEAFF. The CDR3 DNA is TGTGCCTGGACAAACAGGGGTTGGACTGAAGCTTTCTTT.

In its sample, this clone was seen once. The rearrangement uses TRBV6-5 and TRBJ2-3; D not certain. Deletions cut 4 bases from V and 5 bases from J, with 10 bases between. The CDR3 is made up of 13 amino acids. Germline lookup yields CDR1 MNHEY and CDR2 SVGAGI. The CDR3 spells CASSFLRGDTQYF. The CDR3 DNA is TGTGCCAGCAGTTTCCTTCGAGGAGATACGCAGTATTTT.

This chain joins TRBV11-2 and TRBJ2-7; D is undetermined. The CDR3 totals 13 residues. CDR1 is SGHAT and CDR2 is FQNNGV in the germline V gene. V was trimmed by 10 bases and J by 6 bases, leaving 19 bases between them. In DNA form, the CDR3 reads TGTGCCATCCATCCGGCTGGGCGTGCCGAGCAGTACTTC. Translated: CAIHPAGRAEQYF.

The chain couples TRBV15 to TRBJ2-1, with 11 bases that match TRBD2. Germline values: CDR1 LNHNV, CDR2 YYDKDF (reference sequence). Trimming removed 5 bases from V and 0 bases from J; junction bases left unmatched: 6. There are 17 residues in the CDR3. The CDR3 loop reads CATSSLAGGPSYNEQFF. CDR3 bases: TGTGCCACCAGCTCCTTAGCGGGAGGGCCCTCCTACAATGAGCAGTTCTTC.

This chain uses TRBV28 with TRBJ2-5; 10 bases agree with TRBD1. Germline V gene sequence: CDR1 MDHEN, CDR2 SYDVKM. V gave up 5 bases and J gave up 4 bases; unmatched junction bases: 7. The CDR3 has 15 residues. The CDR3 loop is CASSIPGQGRETQYF. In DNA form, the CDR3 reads TGTGCCAGCAGTATCCCGGGACAGGGGCGAGAGACCCAGTACTTC.

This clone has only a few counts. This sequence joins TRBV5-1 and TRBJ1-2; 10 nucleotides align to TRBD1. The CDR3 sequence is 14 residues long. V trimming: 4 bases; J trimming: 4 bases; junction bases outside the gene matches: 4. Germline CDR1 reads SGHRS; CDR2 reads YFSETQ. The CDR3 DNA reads TGCGCCAGCAGCCTGGACAGGGGGATCTATGGCTACACCTTC. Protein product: CASSLDRGIYGYTF.

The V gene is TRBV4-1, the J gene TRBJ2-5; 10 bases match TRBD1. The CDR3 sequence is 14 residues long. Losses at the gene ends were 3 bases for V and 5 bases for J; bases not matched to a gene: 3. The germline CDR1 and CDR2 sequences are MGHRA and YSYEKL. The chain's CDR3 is CASSQDRGWETQYF. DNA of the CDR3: TGCGCCAGCAGCCAGGACAGGGGGTGGGAGACCCAGTACTTC.

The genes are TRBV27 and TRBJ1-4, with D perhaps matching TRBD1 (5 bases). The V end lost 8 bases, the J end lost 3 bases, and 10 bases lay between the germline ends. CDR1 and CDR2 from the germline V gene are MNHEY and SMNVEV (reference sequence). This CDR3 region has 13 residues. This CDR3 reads CASSRGANEKLFF. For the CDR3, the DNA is TGTGCCAGCTCTCGGGGGGCTAATGAAAAACTGTTTTTT.

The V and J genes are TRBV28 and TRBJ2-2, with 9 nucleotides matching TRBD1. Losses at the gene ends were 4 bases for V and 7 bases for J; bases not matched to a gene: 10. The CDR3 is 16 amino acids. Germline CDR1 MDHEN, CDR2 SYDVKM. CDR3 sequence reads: CASSSSGTGHDGELFF. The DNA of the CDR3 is TGTGCCAGCAGTTCGTCCGGGACAGGGCATGACGGGGAGCTGTTTTTT.

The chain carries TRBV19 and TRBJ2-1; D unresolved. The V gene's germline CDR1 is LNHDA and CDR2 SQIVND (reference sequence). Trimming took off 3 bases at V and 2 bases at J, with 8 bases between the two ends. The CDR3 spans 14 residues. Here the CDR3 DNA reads TGTGCCAGTAGTATGGCAGGCGCCTACAATGAGCAGTTCTTC. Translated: CASSMAGAYNEQFF.

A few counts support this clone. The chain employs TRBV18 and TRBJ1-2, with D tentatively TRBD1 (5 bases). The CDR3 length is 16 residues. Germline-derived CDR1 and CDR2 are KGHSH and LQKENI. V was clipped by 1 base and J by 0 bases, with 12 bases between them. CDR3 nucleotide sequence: TGTGCCAGCTCACCACAGGCAGGGAGGACTAACTATGGCTACACCTTC. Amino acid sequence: CASSPQAGRTNYGYTF.

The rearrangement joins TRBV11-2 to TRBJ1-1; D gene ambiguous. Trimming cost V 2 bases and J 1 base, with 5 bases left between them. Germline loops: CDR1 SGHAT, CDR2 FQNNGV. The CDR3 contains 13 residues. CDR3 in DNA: TGTGCCAGCAGCTTATCGTGGAACACTGAAGCTTTCTTT. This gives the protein CASSLSWNTEAFF.

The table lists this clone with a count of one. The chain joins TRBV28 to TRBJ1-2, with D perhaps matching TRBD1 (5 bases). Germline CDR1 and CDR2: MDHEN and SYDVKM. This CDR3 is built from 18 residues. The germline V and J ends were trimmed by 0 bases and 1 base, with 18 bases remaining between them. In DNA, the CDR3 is TGTGCCAGCAGTTTATGGCCAGGGCGAACGATTCTTAACTATGGCTACACCTTC. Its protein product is CASSLWPGRTILNYGYTF.

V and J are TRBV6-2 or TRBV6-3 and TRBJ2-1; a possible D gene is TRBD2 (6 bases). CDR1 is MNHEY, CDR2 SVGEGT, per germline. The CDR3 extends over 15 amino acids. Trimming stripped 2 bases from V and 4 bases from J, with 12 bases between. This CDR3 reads CASSYGVAVYNEQFF. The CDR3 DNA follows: TGTGCCAGCAGTTACGGGGTAGCGGTGTACAATGAGCAGTTCTTC.

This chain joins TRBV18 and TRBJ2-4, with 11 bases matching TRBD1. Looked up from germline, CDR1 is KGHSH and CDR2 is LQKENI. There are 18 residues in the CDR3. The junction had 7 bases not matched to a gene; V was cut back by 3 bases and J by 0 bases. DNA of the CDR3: TGTGCCAGCTCACCTTGGACAGGGGGCGATATAGCCAAAAACATTCAGTACTTC. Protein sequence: CASSPWTGGDIAKNIQYF.

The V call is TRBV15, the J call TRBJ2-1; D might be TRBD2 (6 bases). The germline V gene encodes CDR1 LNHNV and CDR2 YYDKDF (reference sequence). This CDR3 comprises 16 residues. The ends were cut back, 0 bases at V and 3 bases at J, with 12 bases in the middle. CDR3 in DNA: TGTGCCACCAGCAGAGATCTGGCGGGACTCTACAATGAGCAGTTCTTC. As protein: CATSRDLAGLYNEQFF.